This entry features one T cell receptor beta chain sequence. Antigen unknown. Germline V gene sequence: CDR1 SGHKS, CDR2 YYEKEE (reference sequence). The junction had 5 bases not matched to a gene; V was cut back by 2 bases and J by 12 bases. The CDR3 has 12 amino acids. This sample was taken from a study of T-cell memory formation after mild COVID-19. TCRdb reprocessed the 5' RACE reads via MiXCR and lists one record per CDR3 protein. The profile shows 400,000 to 500,000 distinct CDR3 sequences, around 18% of them singletons. Study-level points and caveats: Whereas later expanders leaned CD4+, clones contracting day 15 to 85 showed a balanced CD4/CD8 makeup.

Sequenced sample: PBMCs or a T cell subset sorted from them (not recorded which). V is TRBV5-5 and J is TRBJ1-2; TRBD1 agrees at 9 bases. The clonotype was recovered from an adult woman who had mild COVID-19 (a few samples of this study predate the infection). Cell type and time point are not known. CDR3 protein: CASSFRDRDNTF. The CDR3 coding sequence is TGTGCCAGCAGCTTCCGGGACAGGGACAACACCTTC.